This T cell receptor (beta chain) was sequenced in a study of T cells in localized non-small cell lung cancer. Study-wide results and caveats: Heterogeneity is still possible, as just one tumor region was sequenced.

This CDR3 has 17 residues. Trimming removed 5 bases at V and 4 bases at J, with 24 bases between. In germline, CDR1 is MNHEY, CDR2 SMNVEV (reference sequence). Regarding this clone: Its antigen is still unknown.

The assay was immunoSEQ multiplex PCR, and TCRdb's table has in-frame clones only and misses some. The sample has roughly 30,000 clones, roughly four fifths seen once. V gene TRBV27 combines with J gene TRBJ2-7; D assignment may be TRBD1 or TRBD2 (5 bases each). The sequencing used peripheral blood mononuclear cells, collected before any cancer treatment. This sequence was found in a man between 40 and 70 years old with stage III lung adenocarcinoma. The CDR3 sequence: CASSPPGSNRGPYEQYF. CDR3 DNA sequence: TGTGCCAGCAGTCCGCCGGGGTCCAACCGGGGACCTTACGAGCAGTACTTC.